This T cell receptor (beta chain) came from a study of response to subunit inactivated influenza vaccine. This clonotype came up a few times. Per germline, CDR1 SQVTM and CDR2 ANQGSEA. This CDR3 region has 12 residues. With 7 bases clipped from V and 8 bases from J, the junction kept 8 bases outside the gene matches. TCRdb fed the RT-PCR reads into MiXCR, producing one record per CDR3 protein. Among some 570,000 distinct CDR3 sequences listed, about 11% were seen once. These data also featured in a second study, about T cells expressing NK-cell markers. From that second work: Researchers built TCR beta cDNA using 5'RACE template switching with UMIs. A range of about 1.0-8% of CD8+ T cells consisted of dominant NKG2C+ clonotypes in several donors. Four of the donors also had these clonotypes leading their CD3+CD56-NKG2C+ fraction. Certain NKG2C+ T cell clones were expanded, and their HCMV specificity remained unclear.

This TCR derives from a man aged 50-60 years who received an inactivated influenza vaccine. V is TRBV29-1 and J is TRBJ2-1; 7 bases fit TRBD1. The material was PBMCs from blood, obtained on the day of vaccination. CDR3 coding DNA: TGCAGCGCTCACCAACAGGGGCATGAGCAGTTCTTC. Protein: CSAHQQGHEQFF.